This section outlines one T cell receptor (beta chain) sequence together with its context. In the original processing: Amplification of reference gene primers was used by the study to estimate nucleated cell counts. TCRdb keeps only in-frame clones here, not all; method: immunoSEQ multiplex PCR. The V and J calls and clone size are taken from that table; D and trimming were inferred from the DNA. The sample has about 170,000 clones, more than 65% seen once; the top ten hold roughly 15%. This record comes from a study of blood T cell repertoires in COVID-19. Study in general: PBMCs, B-cell-depleted T cells, or T cells provided the cDNA or gDNA that made up the material.

Germline CDR1 is SGHRS and CDR2 is YFSETQ. The ends were cut back, 4 bases at V and 0 bases at J, with 13 bases in the middle. The CDR3 is made up of 15 amino acids. This receptor was obtained from a middle-aged man who had recovered from COVID-19. Sequenced: PBMCs or T cells enriched from blood (not recorded which). V and J are TRBV5-1 and TRBJ1-1; D gene ambiguous. CDR3 coding DNA: TGCGCCAGCAGCCAACTACCGAAAATGAACACTGAAGCTTTCTTT. Residues: CASSQLPKMNTEAFF.